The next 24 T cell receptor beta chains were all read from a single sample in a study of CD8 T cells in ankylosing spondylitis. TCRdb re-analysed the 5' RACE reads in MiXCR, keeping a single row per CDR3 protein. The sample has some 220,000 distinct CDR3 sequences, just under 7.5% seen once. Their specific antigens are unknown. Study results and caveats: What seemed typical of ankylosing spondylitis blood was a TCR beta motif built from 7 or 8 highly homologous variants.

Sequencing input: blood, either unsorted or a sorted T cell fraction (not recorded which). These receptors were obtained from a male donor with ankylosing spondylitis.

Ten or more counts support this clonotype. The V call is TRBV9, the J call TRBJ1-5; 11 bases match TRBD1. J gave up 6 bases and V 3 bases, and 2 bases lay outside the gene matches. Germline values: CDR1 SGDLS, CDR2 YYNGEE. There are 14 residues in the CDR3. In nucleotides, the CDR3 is TGTGCCAGCAGCGGGACAGGGGGCGGTCAGCCCCAGCATTTT. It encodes CASSGTGGGQPQHF. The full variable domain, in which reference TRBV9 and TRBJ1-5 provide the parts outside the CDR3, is DSGVTQTPKHLITATGQRVTLRCSPRSGDLSVYWYQQSLDQGLQFLIQYYNGEERAKGNILERFSAQQFPDLHSELNLSSLELGDSALYFCASSGTGGGQPQHFGDGTRLSIL.

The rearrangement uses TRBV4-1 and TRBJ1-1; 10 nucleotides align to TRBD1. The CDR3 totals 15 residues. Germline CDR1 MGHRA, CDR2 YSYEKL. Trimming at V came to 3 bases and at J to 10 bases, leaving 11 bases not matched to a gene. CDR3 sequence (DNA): TGCGCCAGCAGCCACGGGACAGGGGAGGGCCGCCCAGCTTTCTTT. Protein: CASSHGTGEGRPAFF.

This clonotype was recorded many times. This CDR3 reads CASSQGTGSTDTQYF. The CDR3, as DNA: TGCGCCAGCAGCCAGGGGACAGGGTCGACAGATACGCAGTATTTT. The chain carries TRBV4-3 and TRBJ2-3; the match to TRBD1 covers 9 bases. The ends lost 3 bases at V and 3 bases at J; junction bases unmatched: 4. The germline V gene encodes CDR1 LGHNA and CDR2 YSLEER. There are 15 residues in the CDR3.

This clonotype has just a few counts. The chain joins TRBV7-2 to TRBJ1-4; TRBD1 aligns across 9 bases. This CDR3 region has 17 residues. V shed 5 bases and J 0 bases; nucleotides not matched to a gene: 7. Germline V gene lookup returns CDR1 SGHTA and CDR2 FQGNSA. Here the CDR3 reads CASSPSGQGATNEKLFF. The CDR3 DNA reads TGTGCCAGCAGCCCATCGGGACAGGGCGCAACTAATGAAAAACTGTTTTTT.

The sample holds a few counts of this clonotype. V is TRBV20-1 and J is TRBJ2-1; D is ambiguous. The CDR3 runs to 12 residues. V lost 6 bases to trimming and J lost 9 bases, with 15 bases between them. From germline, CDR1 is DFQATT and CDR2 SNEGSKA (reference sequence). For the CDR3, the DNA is TGCAGTGCCTGGGCCCCGTGGGGTGAGCAGTTCTTC. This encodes CSAWAPWGEQFF.

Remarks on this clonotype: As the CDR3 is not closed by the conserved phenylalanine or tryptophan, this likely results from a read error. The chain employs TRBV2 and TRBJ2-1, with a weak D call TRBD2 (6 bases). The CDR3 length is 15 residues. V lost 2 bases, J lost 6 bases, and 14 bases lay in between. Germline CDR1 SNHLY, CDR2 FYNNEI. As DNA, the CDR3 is TGTGCCAGCAGTGAAAGGCGGGGCGGTGGCAATGAGCAGTTCTAC. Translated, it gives CASSERRGGGNEQFY.

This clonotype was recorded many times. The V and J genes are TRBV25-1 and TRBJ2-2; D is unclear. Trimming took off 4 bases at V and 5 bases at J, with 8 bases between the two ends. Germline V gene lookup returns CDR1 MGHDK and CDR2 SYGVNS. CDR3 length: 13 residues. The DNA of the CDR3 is TGTGCCAGCAGTGTAGGATGGACCGGGGAGCTGTTTTTT. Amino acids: CASSVGWTGELFF.

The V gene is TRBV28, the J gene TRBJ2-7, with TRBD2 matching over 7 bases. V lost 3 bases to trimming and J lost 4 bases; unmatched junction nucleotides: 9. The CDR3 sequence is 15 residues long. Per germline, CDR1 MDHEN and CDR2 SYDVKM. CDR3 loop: CASSFPGRGRYEQYF. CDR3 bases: TGTGCCAGCAGTTTCCCCGGGCGCGGGAGATACGAGCAGTACTTC.

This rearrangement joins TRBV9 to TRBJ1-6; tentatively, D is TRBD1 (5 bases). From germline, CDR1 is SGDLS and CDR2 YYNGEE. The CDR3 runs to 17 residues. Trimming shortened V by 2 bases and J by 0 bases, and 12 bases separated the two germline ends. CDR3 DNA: TGTGCCAGCAGCGTGGGGGACGGGAGCTCCTATAATTCACCCCTCCACTTT. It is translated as CASSVGDGSSYNSPLHF.

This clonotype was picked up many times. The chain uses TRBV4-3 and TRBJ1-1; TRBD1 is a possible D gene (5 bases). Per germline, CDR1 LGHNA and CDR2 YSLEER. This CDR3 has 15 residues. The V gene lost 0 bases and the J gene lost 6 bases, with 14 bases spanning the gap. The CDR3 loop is CASSQDLGRVSEAFF. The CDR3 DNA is TGCGCCAGCAGCCAAGATCTCGGCAGGGTGTCTGAAGCTTTCTTT.

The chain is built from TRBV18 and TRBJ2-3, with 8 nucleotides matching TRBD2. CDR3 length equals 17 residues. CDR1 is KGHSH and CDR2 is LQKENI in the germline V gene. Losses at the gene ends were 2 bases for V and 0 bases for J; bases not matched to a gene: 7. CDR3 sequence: CASSPFPGGTSTDTQYF. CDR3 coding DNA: TGTGCCAGCTCACCATTCCCGGGAGGGACCAGCACAGATACGCAGTATTTT.

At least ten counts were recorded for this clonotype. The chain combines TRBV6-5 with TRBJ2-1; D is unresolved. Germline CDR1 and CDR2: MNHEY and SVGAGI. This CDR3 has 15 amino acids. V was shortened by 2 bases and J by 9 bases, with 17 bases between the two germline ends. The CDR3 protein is CASSYPTAGSPEQFF. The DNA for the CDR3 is TGTGCCAGCAGTTACCCGACTGCTGGCAGTCCTGAGCAGTTCTTC.

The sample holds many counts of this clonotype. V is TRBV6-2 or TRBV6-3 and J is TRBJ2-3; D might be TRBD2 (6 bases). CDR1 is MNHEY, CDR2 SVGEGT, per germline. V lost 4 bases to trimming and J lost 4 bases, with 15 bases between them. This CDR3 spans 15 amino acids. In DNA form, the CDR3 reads TGTGCCAGCAGTTCGTCCTTGGAGGGTGCAGATACGCAGTATTTT. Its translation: CASSSSLEGADTQYF.

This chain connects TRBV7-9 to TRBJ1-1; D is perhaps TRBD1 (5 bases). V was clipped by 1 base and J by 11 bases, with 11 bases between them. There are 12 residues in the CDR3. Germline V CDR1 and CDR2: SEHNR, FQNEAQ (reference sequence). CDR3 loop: CASSLGGRDAFF. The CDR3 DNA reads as TGTGCCAGCAGCTTAGGAGGGAGGGACGCTTTCTTT.

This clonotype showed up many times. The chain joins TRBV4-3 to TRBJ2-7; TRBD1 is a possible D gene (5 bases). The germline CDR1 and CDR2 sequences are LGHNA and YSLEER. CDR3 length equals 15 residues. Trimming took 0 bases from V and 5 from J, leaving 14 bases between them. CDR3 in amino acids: CASSQDGNRLNEQYF. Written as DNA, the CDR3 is TGCGCCAGCAGCCAAGATGGAAACAGGCTTAACGAGCAGTACTTC.

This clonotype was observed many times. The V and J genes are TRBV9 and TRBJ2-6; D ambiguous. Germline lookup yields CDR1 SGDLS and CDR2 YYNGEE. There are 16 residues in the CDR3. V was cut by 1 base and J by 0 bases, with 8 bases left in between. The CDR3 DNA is TGTGCCAGCAGCGTAAACTCGATCTCTGGGGCCAACGTCCTGACTTTC. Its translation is CASSVNSISGANVLTF.

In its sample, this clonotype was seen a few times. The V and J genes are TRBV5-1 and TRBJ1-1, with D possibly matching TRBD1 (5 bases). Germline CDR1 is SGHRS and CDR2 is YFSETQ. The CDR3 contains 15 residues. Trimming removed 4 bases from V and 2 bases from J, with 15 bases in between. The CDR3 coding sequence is TGCGCCAGCAGCCTGTGGGACGTCCCAAACACTGAAGCTTTCTTT. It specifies CASSLWDVPNTEAFF.

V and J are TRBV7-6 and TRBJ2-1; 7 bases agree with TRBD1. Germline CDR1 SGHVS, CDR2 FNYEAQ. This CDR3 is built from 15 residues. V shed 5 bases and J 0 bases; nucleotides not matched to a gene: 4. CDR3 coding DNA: TGTGCCAGCAGCCGAGCAGGGGGCTCCTACAATGAGCAGTTCTTC. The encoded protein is CASSRAGGSYNEQFF.

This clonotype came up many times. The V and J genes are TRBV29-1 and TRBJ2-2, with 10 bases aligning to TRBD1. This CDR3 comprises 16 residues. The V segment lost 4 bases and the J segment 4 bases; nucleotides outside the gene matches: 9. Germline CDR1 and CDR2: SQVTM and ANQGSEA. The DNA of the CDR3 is TGCAGCGTTGCCAAGCCCGGACAGGGGGGCACCGGGGAGCTGTTTTTT. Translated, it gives CSVAKPGQGGTGELFF.

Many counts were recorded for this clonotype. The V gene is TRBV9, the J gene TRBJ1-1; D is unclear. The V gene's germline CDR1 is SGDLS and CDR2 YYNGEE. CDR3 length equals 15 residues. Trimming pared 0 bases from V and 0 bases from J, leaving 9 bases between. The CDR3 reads CASSVASVMNTEAFF. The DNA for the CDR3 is TGTGCCAGCAGCGTAGCAAGTGTCATGAACACTGAAGCTTTCTTT.

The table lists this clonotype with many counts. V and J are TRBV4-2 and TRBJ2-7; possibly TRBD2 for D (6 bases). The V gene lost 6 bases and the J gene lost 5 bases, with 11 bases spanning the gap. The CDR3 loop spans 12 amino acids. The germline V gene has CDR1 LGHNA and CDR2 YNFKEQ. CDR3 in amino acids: CASRSTGDEQYF. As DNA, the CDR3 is TGTGCCAGCAGATCAACGGGGGACGAGCAGTACTTC.

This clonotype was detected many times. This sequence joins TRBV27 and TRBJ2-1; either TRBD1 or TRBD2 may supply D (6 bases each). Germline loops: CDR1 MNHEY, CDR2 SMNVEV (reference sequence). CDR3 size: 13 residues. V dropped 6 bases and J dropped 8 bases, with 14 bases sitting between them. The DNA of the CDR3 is TGTGCCAGCAGGCGGGACACCCAAGATGAGCAGTTCTTC. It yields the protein CASRRDTQDEQFF.

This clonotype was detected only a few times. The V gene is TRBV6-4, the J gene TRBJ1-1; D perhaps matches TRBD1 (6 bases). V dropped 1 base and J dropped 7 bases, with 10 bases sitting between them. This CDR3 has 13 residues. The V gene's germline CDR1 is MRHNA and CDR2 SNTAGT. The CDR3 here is CASSDLQGGEAFF. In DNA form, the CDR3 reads TGTGCCAGCAGTGACTTACAGGGTGGTGAAGCTTTCTTT.

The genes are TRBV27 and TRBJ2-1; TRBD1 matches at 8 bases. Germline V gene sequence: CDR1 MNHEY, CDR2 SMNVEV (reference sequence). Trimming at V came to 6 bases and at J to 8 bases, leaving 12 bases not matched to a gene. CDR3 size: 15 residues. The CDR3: CASSPVRTGGYEQFF. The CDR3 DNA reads TGTGCCAGCAGCCCAGTTAGAACAGGGGGGTATGAGCAGTTCTTC.